These 24 T cell receptor beta chains originate from one sample sequenced in a study of response to subunit inactivated influenza vaccine. One entry per CDR3 protein results from TCRdb running MiXCR on the RT-PCR reads. The table includes roughly 500,000 distinct CDR3 sequences, 25% detected once. This sample comprised CD4+ T cells sorted from PBMCs, obtained around 5 days after vaccination. The receptors here all came from a man in his forties or fifties who received an inactivated influenza vaccine.

This sequence joins TRBV12-3 or TRBV12-4 and TRBJ2-3; 8 bases match TRBD2. This CDR3 comprises 14 residues. The V and J ends lost 5 bases and 4 bases, in that order; junction bases with no gene match: 5. CDR3 bases: TGTGCCAGCAGTCCCCTAGCGGGCTCAGATACGCAGTATTTT. Protein sequence: CASSPLAGSDTQYF.

This clonotype was seen a handful of times. The chain joins TRBV5-6 to TRBJ2-1, with 8 nucleotides matching TRBD2. There are 16 residues in the CDR3. The germline V gene has CDR1 SGHDT and CDR2 YYEEEE. The V and J ends lost 4 bases and 9 bases, in that order; junction bases with no gene match: 15. The CDR3 DNA reads as TGTGCCAGCAGCCCTACCACCTTGCGGGGGGCGCCTGAGCAGTTCTTC. This codes for CASSPTTLRGAPEQFF.

This chain connects TRBV7-9 to TRBJ2-3; 7 bases map to TRBD1. The germline gives CDR1 SEHNR, CDR2 FQNEAQ (reference sequence). Unmatched junction bases numbered 3, after V lost 2 bases and J lost 1 base. The CDR3 spans 15 residues. For the CDR3, the DNA is TGTGCCAGCAGCTTATTCGGACAGGGCACAGATACGCAGTATTTT. As protein: CASSLFGQGTDTQYF.

DNA of the CDR3: TGTGCCAGCAGTGAGATTGGTCAGAGGGGGCCCCAGCATTTT. This gives the protein CASSEIGQRGPQHF. This sequence joins TRBV2 and TRBJ1-5; possibly TRBD1 for D (5 bases). The CDR3 has 14 residues. CDR1 SNHLY and CDR2 FYNNEI come from the germline V gene. V lost 3 bases, J lost 9 bases, and 15 bases lay in between.

The chain uses TRBV6-5 and TRBJ1-4, with unresolved D. CDR3 length equals 13 residues. CDR1 MNHEY and CDR2 SVGAGI come from the germline V gene. V was clipped by 4 bases and J by 3 bases, with 6 bases between them. DNA of the CDR3: TGTGCCAGCAGTTTTCGGGCTAATGAAAAACTGTTTTTT. Translation: CASSFRANEKLFF.

This clonotype was observed a few times. The chain uses TRBV7-2 and TRBJ2-3; 10 positions agree with TRBD2. This CDR3 spans 15 amino acids. Germline trimming cut 6 bases from V and 3 bases from J; bases unmatched to any gene: 6. Germline V gene sequence: CDR1 SGHTA, CDR2 FQGNSA. CDR3 in DNA: TGTGCCAGCAGGCAGCTAGCGGGGGATACAGATACGCAGTATTTT. It specifies CASRQLAGDTDTQYF.

V gene TRBV29-1 combines with J gene TRBJ2-7; TRBD2 matches 10 bases. Per germline, CDR1 SQVTM and CDR2 ANQGSEA. V was pared by 6 bases and J by 4 bases, with 6 bases of the junction left unmatched. CDR3 length equals 13 residues. The CDR3 DNA follows: TGCAGCGTCGGGACTAGCGAGGTATACGAGCAGTACTTC. Translation: CSVGTSEVYEQYF.

This chain connects TRBV10-3 to TRBJ2-7; 7 bases are shared with TRBD1. The CDR3 length is 14 residues. Germline CDR1 reads ENHRY; CDR2 reads SYGVKD. Trimming took 6 bases from V and 4 from J; bases not matched to a gene: 9. The CDR3 here is CAISPGTVKYEQYF. CDR3 nucleotide sequence: TGTGCCATCAGCCCCGGGACAGTGAAATACGAGCAGTACTTC.

Concerning this clonotype: The junction and the germline gene differ at one end; a read error may be behind it. The chain combines TRBV18 with TRBJ2-2; TRBD2 is a possible D gene (5 bases). Looked up from germline, CDR1 is KGHSH and CDR2 is LQKENI. The CDR3 extends over 14 amino acids. Here the CDR3 DNA reads TGTGCCAGCTCACCAAGAGGGAACAGCGGGGAGCTGTTTTTT. It specifies CASSPRGNSGELFF.

The rearrangement joins TRBV5-1 to TRBJ2-5; 7 nucleotides match TRBD1. V gave up 0 bases and J gave up 1 base; unmatched junction bases: 0. In germline, CDR1 is SGHRS, CDR2 YFSETQ. This CDR3 has 14 amino acids. CDR3 in amino acids: CASSLGTGQETQYF. The CDR3 nucleotides are TGCGCCAGCAGCTTGGGGACAGGCCAAGAGACCCAGTACTTC. Variable domain in full (rest from reference TRBV5-1 and TRBJ2-5): KAGVTQTPRYLIKTRGQQVTLSCSPISGHRSVSWYQQTPGQGLQFLFEYFSETQRNKGNFPGRFSGRQFSNSRSEMNVSTLELGDSALYLCASSLGTGQETQYFGPGTRLLVL.

This clonotype showed up just a few times. The rearrangement joins TRBV6-5 to TRBJ1-2, with D unclear. This CDR3 is built from 13 residues. From germline, CDR1 is MNHEY and CDR2 SVGAGI. With 2 bases removed from V and 5 bases from J, the gap between germline ends came to 9 bases. For the CDR3, the DNA is TGTGCCAGCAGTTACCTCCAGGCTTATGGCTACACCTTC. Protein product: CASSYLQAYGYTF.

The chain combines TRBV12-3 or TRBV12-4 with TRBJ1-1, with a weak D call TRBD1 (5 bases). This CDR3 comprises 12 residues. Trimming took off 7 bases at V and 6 bases at J, with 12 bases between the two ends. For the CDR3, the DNA is TGTGCCAGCATTGGGGGTGGCCCTGAAGCTTTCTTT. It yields the protein CASIGGGPEAFF.

The CDR3 region is CASSLYGGQSQPQHF. In DNA form, the CDR3 reads TGTGCCAGCAGCTTATACGGGGGCCAGTCTCAGCCCCAGCATTTT. V gene TRBV11-2 combines with J gene TRBJ1-5; TRBD1 is a possible D gene (6 bases). CDR1 and CDR2 (germline): SGHAT, FQNNGV. V lost 2 bases and J lost 6, with 14 bases in between. The CDR3 length is 15 residues. The complete variable domain, with remaining parts taken from reference TRBV11-2 and TRBJ1-5, reads EAGVAQSPRYKIIEKRQSVAFWCNPISGHATLYWYQQILGQGPKLLIQFQNNGVVDDSQLPKDRFSAERLKGVDSTLKIQPAKLEDSAVYLCASSLYGGQSQPQHFGDGTRLSIL.

This clonotype was seen a handful of times. The chain is built from TRBV5-1 and TRBJ2-7; D remains unclear. V lost 0 bases and J 3 bases, leaving 10 bases between the germline ends. The CDR3 is 14 amino acids. In germline, CDR1 is SGHRS, CDR2 YFSETQ. CDR3 protein: CASSLAPRDYEQYF. CDR3 bases: TGCGCCAGCAGCTTGGCCCCTAGGGACTACGAGCAGTACTTC. Full variable domain (missing parts from reference TRBV5-1 and TRBJ2-7): KAGVTQTPRYLIKTRGQQVTLSCSPISGHRSVSWYQQTPGQGLQFLFEYFSETQRNKGNFPGRFSGRQFSNSRSEMNVSTLELGDSALYLCASSLAPRDYEQYFGPGTRLTVT.

CDR3: CAIRVDREGGYTF. In DNA form, the CDR3 reads TGTGCCATCAGAGTCGACAGGGAAGGTGGCTACACCTTC. The gene calls are TRBV10-3 and TRBJ1-2; 7 positions match TRBD1. J gave up 7 bases and V 6 bases, and 8 bases lay outside the gene matches. The V gene's germline CDR1 is ENHRY and CDR2 SYGVKD. The CDR3 loop spans 13 amino acids.

This clonotype showed up just a few times. The CDR3 nucleotides are TGCAGCGTTGAAGTGGCAGGTCAGCCTCAAGAGACCCAGTACTTC. This gives the protein CSVEVAGQPQETQYF. The chain uses TRBV29-1 and TRBJ2-5, with D unclear. V was shortened by 1 base and J by 2 bases, with 14 bases between the two germline ends. The CDR3 length is 15 residues. Germline assignment: CDR1 SQVTM and CDR2 ANQGSEA.

V usage is TRBV18 and J usage is TRBJ2-7, with 8 bases aligning to TRBD1. The CDR3 is 15 amino acids. With 6 bases clipped from V and 5 bases from J, the junction kept 12 bases outside the gene matches. Germline CDR1 reads KGHSH; CDR2 reads LQKENI. This chain's CDR3 is CASSPLRDRFDEQYF. CDR3 nucleotides: TGTGCCAGCTCTCCCCTCCGGGACAGGTTCGACGAGCAGTACTTC.

In this sample, this clonotype turned up many times. The chain joins TRBV20-1 to TRBJ1-5; the match to TRBD1 covers 7 bases. CDR1 and CDR2 (germline): DFQATT, SNEGSKA (reference sequence). V dropped 3 bases and J dropped 6; count of bases not matched to a gene: 14. There are 16 residues in the CDR3. CDR3 protein: CSASRLERGLVQPQHF. DNA for the CDR3: TGCAGTGCTAGCCGTCTGGAGAGGGGGCTAGTTCAGCCCCAGCATTTT.

This clonotype has just a few counts. This chain links TRBV12-3 or TRBV12-4 with TRBJ2-7; 14 nucleotides match TRBD2. V lost 6 bases, J lost 2 bases, and 6 bases stayed unmatched. This CDR3 spans 16 amino acids. This chain's CDR3 is CASSELGLAGAYEQYF. The CDR3 DNA reads TGTGCCAGCAGCGAATTGGGACTAGCGGGAGCCTACGAGCAGTACTTC.

V and J are TRBV5-1 and TRBJ2-3; 8 nucleotides match TRBD2. Germline V gene sequence: CDR1 SGHRS, CDR2 YFSETQ. The CDR3 runs 16 residues. Trimming cost V 9 bases and J 1 base; bases outside gene matches: 13. CDR3 in DNA: TGCGCCACCCGACTACGGGAGGGCCTGGGCACAGATACGCAGTATTTT. Encoded protein: CATRLREGLGTDTQYF.

The genes are TRBV5-6 and TRBJ2-7; no clear D gene. CDR1 is SGHDT, CDR2 YYEEEE, per germline. Trimming shortened V by 3 bases and J by 3 bases, and 16 bases separated the two germline ends. CDR3 size: 15 residues. The CDR3 region is CASSYGSRGRYEQYF. The CDR3 DNA sequence: TGTGCCAGCAGCTACGGATCAAGAGGCCGCTACGAGCAGTACTTC.

This chain joins TRBV6-2 or TRBV6-3 and TRBJ2-3, with TRBD1 identical over 9 bases. Trimming at V came to 7 bases and at J to 4 bases, leaving 9 bases not matched to a gene. Germline V lookup: CDR1 MNHEY, CDR2 SVGEGT. This CDR3 contains 15 residues. The CDR3 here is CASNTGQGLSDTQYF. For the CDR3, the DNA is TGTGCCAGCAATACAGGACAGGGGCTTTCAGATACGCAGTATTTT.

This clonotype was seen only a few times. The chain joins TRBV6-6 to TRBJ2-1; TRBD2 is a possible D gene (5 bases). This CDR3 region has 11 residues. V was shortened by 3 bases and J by 10 bases, with 7 bases between the two germline ends. Germline CDR1 is MNHNY and CDR2 is SVGAGI (reference sequence). The CDR3 nucleotides are TGTGCCAGCAGTTATAGGGAGGAGCAGTTCTTC. Encoded protein: CASSYREEQFF.

This clonotype turned up a few times. This chain connects TRBV4-1 to TRBJ2-7; D is perhaps TRBD1 (5 bases). There are 16 residues in the CDR3. The V end was cut by 1 base, the J end by 3 bases, with 16 bases between. Germline V gene lookup returns CDR1 MGHRA and CDR2 YSYEKL. CDR3 protein: CASSQGQGRFYYEQYF. In DNA form, the CDR3 reads TGCGCCAGCAGCCAAGGTCAGGGCAGGTTTTACTACGAGCAGTACTTC.